This TCR beta chain was captured by sequencing in a study of post-analysis software for immune sequencing data. Whole-study context: Clinical courses comprised relapsing-remitting, secondary progressive and progressive-relapsing multiple sclerosis.

General study findings and limits: About five TRBV segments (TRBV5-6, TRBV5-1 and TRBV20-1 among them) occurred more frequently in patients than in controls. Same-batch preparations were strongly co-clustered by F measure.

Germline V CDR1 and CDR2: MNHEY, SVGAGI. Trimming shortened V by 0 bases and J by 6 bases, and 8 bases separated the two germline ends. This CDR3 is built from 14 residues. Built from TCR beta cDNA, the libraries had unique molecular identifiers in them. TCRdb reanalysed the PCR reads using MiXCR and keeps one entry per CDR3 protein. This table holds approximately 730,000 distinct CDR3 sequences, around 46% found once. In the case of this clonotype: Its antigen is not identified.

Sequencing was done on a sample of blood. This TCR came from a girl aged 5-17 years with multiple sclerosis. The J gene is TRBJ2-2, the V gene TRBV6-5, with D unclear. CDR3 residues: CASSYSRLAGELFF. Written as DNA, the CDR3 is TGTGCCAGCAGTTACTCCAGGTTGGCCGGGGAGCTGTTTTTT.